This T cell receptor beta chain was identified in a study of shared clonotypes between healthy human individuals. Study-wide results and caveats: Naive CD4 clonotype sharing across several donors was about 5%. Depth was large, yet rarefaction showed that sorted-subset sequencing was incomplete.

Authors' analysis steps: ImmunoSEQ only sent back junction sequences with no quality scores, so filtering was done differently. The repertoire was sequenced with immunoSEQ multiplex PCR; TCRdb's copy has only in-frame clones and lacks some. The D gene and trimming were derived from the DNA, and the V and J assignments and clone size from that table. The table includes some 360,000 clones, less than 75% detected once. The CDR3 is 15 amino acids. Germline-derived CDR1 and CDR2 are SGHAT and FQNNGV. Trimming at V came to 6 bases and at J to 4 bases, leaving 11 bases not matched to a gene. For this clone: The antigen is not known.

This rearrangement joins TRBV11-2 to TRBJ1-2, with 7 bases identical to TRBD1. This clonotype originated in a man under 40 in good health. Material: memory CD4+ T cells sorted from blood. Specified subset: CD45RA-negative fraction. CDR3 bases: TGTGCCAGCAGATCGCCGGGACAGATCTTCTATGGCTACACCTTC. Residues: CASRSPGQIFYGYTF.